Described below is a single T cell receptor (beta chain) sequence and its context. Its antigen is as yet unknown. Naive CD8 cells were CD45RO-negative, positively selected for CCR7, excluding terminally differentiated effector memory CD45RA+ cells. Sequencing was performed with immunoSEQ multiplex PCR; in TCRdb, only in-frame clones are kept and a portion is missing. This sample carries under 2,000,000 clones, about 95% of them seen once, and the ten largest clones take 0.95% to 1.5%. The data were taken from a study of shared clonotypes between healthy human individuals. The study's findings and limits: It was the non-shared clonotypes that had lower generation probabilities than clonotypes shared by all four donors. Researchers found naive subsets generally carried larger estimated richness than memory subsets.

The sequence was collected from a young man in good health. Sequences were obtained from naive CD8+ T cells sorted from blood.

CDR3: CSARNTGELFF. The CDR3 DNA reads as TGCAGTGCTAGGAACACCGGGGAGCTGTTTTTT. The rearrangement uses TRBV20-1 and TRBJ2-2, with D uncertain. Trimming cost V 3 bases and J 1 base, with 0 bases left between them. Germline V lookup: CDR1 DFQATT, CDR2 SNEGSKA (reference sequence). The CDR3 runs 11 residues.